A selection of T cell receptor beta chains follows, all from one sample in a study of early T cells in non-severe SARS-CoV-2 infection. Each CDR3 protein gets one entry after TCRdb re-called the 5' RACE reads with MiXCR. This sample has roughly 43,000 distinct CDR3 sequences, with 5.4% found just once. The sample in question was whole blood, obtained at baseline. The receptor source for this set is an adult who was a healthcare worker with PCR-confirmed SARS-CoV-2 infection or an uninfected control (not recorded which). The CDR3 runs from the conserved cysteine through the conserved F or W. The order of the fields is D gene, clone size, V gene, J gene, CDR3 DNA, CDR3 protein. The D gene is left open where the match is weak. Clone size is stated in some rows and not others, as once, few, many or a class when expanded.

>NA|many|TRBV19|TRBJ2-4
TGTGCCAGTAGTATCCCACCGACTGCCACTACCAAAAACATTCAGTACTTC
CASSIPPTATTKNIQYF
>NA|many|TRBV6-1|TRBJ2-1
TGTGCCAGCAGTGAATTTAGTAGGGCTGACTCCTACAATGAGCAGTTCTTC
CASSEFSRADSYNEQFF
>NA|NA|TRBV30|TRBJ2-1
TGTGCCTGGAGTTACCGGGATGAGCAGTTCTTC
CAWSYRDEQFF
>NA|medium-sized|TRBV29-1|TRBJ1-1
TGCAGCGTTGAAGGTCAGGGGAACACTGAAGCTTTCTTT
CSVEGQGNTEAFF
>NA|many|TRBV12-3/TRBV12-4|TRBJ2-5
TGTGCCAGCAGTGAGGATTTGGGCAGGGCCCCAGAGACCCAGTACTTC
CASSEDLGRAPETQYF
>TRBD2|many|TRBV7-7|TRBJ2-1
TGTGCCAGCAGCCCCTTAGGTAGCGGGAGGGCCGAGTTCTTC
CASSPLGSGRAEFF
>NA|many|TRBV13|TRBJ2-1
TGTGCCAGCAGCCCGTCGGACAGCCCCTACAATGAGCAGTTCTTC
CASSPSDSPYNEQFF
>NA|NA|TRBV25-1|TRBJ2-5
TGTGCCAGCAGTGAACGAGGAAGGGCCCAGTACTTC
CASSERGRAQYF
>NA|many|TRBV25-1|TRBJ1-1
TGTGCCAGCAGTGAAAGAAAGGGCTCCACTGAAGCTTTCTTT
CASSERKGSTEAFF
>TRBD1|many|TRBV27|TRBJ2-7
TGTGCCAGCAGTAACAGGGACAGGGTATACGAGCAGTACTTC
CASSNRDRVYEQYF
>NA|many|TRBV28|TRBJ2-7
TGTGCCAGCAGTTTTTGGGACGCAGGCTACGAGCAGTACTTC
CASSFWDAGYEQYF
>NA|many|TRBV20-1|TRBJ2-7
TGCAGTGCTAGAGATACGGACAGTAGCTCCTACGAGCAGTACTTC
CSARDTDSSSYEQYF
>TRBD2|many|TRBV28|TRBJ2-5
TGTGCCAGCGCCTCGGGAGGAAAAGAGACCCAGTACTTC
CASASGGKETQYF
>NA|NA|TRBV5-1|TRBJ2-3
TGCGCCAGCAGCTTGAAGGGACGGGGCACAGATACGCAGTATTTT
CASSLKGRGTDTQYF